This record looks at one TCR beta chain sequence and its context. Its antigen remains unknown. This entry belongs to a study of T cells in Graves' hyperthyroidism and ophthalmopathy. Broader study findings: Most clonotypes expanded in the thyroid (above 0.001) were also present in blood.

This CDR3 region has 16 residues. CDR1 and CDR2 (germline): MDHEN, SYDVKM. The V gene end was trimmed by 4 bases and the J gene end by 1 base; junction bases not matched to a gene: 5. Authors of the study amplified TCR beta CDR3 regions from RNA transcripts. HTBI primers were the set used in a first-round RT-PCR of the TCR CDR3. MiXCR, applied by TCRdb to the multiplex PCR reads, yields one record per CDR3 protein. This table has over 350,000 distinct CDR3 sequences, more than 13% appearing once. J is TRBJ2-5 and V is TRBV28, with TRBD2 matching over 11 bases. The sequencing sample was made of blood. The clonotype originates from a man aged 50 to 59 with Graves' ophthalmopathy. CDR3 amino acids: CASSSTGTSGQETQYF. The CDR3 DNA sequence: TGTGCCAGCAGTTCGACCGGGACTAGCGGCCAAGAGACCCAGTACTTC.